Sequencing of this T cell receptor beta chain was carried out in a study of cytomegalovirus exposure and HLA in healthy donors. Researchers ran the PCR with 60 Vbeta and 13 Jbeta primers. Method: immunoSEQ multiplex PCR; TCRdb's copy keeps in-frame clones and lacks some. The data hold some 100,000 clones, with more than 75% observed a single time. CDR3 length: 14 residues. V gave up 2 bases and J gave up 3 bases, with 9 bases separating them. This clonotype was obtained from a woman between 45 and 60 years old in good health and CMV-seropositive. This chain joins TRBV23-1 and TRBJ2-3; no definite D call. TRBV23-1 falls under the ORF class, with uncertain function. The sample taken for sequencing was PBMCs. The CDR3 DNA follows: TGCGCCAGCAGTCAAGTAGACACGACAGATACGCAGTATTTT. Protein sequence: CASSQVDTTDTQYF.